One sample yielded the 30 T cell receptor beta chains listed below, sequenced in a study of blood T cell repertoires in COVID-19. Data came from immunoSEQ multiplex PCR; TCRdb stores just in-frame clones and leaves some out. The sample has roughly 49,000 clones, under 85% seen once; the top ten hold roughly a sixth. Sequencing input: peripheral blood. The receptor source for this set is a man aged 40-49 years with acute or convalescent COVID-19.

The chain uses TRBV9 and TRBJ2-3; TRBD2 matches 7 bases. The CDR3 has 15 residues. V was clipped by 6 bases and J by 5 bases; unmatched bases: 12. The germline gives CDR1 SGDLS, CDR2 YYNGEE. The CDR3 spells CASNPYGGERDTQYF. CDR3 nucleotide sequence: TGTGCCAGCAACCCCTATGGGGGGGAGCGAGATACGCAGTATTTT.

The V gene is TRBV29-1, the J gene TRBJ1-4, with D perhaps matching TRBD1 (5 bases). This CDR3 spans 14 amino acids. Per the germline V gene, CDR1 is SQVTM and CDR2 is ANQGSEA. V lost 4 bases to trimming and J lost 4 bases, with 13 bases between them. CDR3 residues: CSVGKGAGNEKLFF. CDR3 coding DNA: TGCAGCGTTGGGAAAGGGGCCGGTAATGAAAAACTGTTTTTT.

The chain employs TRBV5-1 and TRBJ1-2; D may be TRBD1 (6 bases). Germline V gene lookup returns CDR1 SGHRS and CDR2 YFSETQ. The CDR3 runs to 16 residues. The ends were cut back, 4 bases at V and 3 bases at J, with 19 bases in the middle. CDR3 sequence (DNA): TGCGCCAGCAGCCAAGGAGGCAGGGGTAGAGACTATGGCTACACCTTC. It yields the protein CASSQGGRGRDYGYTF. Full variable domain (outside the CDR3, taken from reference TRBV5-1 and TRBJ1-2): KAGVTQTPRYLIKTRGQQVTLSCSPISGHRSVSWYQQTPGQGLQFLFEYFSETQRNKGNFPGRFSGRQFSNSRSEMNVSTLELGDSALYLCASSQGGRGRDYGYTFGSGTRLTVV.

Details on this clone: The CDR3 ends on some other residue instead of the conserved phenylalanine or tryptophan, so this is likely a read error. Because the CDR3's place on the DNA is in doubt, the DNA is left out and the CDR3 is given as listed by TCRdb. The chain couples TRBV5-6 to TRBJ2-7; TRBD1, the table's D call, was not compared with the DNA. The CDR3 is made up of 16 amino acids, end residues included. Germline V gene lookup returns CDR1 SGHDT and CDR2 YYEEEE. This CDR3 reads CASSLASGTGFLIVSR.

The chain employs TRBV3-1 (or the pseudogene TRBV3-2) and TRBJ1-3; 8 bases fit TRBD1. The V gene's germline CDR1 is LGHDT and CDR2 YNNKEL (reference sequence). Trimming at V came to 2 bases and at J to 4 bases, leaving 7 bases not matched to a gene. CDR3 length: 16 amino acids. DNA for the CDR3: TGTGCCAGCAGCCAAACGGGACAGGCCCCCGGAAACACCATATATTTT. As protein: CASSQTGQAPGNTIYF.

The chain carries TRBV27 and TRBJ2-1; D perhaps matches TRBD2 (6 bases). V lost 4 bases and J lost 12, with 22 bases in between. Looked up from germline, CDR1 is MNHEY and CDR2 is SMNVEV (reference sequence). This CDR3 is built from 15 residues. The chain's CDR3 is CASSSSGPLRGLQFF. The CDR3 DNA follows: TGTGCCAGCAGTTCCTCGGGACCACTCCGGGGGTTGCAGTTCTTC.

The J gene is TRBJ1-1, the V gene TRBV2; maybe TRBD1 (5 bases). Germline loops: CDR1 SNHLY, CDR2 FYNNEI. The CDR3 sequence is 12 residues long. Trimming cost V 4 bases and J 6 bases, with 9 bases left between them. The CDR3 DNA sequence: TGTGCCAGCAGTGTAAGGGGTGCTGAAGCTTTCTTT. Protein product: CASSVRGAEAFF. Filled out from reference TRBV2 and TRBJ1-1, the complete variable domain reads EPEVTQTPSHQVTQMGQEVILRCVPISNHLYFYWYRQILGQKVEFLVSFYNNEISEKSEIFDDQFSVERPDGSNFTLKIRSTKLEDSAMYFCASSVRGAEAFFGQGTRLTVV.

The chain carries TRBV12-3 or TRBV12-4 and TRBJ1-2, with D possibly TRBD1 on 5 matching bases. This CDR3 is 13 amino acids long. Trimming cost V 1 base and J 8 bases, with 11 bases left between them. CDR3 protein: CASSLGGAGGYTF. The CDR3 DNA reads TGTGCCAGCAGTTTAGGAGGGGCGGGAGGCTACACCTTC.

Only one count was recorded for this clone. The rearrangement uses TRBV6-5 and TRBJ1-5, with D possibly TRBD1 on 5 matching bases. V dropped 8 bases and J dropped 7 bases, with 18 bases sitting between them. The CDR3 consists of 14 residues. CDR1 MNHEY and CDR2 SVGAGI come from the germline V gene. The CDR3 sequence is CASFRAGGGQPQHF. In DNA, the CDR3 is TGTGCCAGCTTTAGGGCAGGCGGGGGACAGCCCCAGCATTTT.

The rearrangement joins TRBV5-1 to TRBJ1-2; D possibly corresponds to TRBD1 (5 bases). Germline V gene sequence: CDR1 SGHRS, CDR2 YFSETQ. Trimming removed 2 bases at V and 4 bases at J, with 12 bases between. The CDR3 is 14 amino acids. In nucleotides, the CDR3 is TGCGCCAGCAGCTTAGGGGATTTCGCCTATGGCTACACCTTC. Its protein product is CASSLGDFAYGYTF.

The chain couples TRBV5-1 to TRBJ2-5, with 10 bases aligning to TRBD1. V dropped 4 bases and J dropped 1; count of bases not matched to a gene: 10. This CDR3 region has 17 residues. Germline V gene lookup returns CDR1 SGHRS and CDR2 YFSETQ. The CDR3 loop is CASSRLPGQGGQETQYF. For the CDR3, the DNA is TGCGCCAGCAGCCGCCTCCCCGGACAGGGGGGCCAAGAGACCCAGTACTTC.

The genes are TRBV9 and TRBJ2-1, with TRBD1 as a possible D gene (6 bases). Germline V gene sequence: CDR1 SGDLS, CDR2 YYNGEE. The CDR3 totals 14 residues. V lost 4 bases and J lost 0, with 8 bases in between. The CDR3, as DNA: TGTGCCAGCAGCCCGACAGGCTCCTACAATGAGCAGTTCTTC. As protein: CASSPTGSYNEQFF.

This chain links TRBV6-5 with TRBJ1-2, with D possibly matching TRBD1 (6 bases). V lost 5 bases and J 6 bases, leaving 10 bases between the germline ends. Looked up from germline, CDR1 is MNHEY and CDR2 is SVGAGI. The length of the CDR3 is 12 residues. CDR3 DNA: TGTGCCAGCAGTAGGGGGAACCATGGCTACACCTTC. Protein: CASSRGNHGYTF.

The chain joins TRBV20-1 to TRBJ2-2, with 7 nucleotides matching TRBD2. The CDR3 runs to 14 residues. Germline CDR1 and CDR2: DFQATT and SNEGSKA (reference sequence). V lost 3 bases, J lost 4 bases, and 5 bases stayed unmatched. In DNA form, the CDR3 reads TGCAGTGCTAGTCACGGGGGGATCACCGGGGAGCTGTTTTTT. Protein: CSASHGGITGELFF.

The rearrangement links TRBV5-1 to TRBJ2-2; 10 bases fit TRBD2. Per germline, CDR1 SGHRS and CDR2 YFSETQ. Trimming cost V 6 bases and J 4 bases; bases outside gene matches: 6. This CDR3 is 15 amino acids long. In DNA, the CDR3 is TGCGCCAGCACCGAGCGGGGGGGCCCCACCGGGGAGCTGTTTTTT. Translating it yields CASTERGGPTGELFF.

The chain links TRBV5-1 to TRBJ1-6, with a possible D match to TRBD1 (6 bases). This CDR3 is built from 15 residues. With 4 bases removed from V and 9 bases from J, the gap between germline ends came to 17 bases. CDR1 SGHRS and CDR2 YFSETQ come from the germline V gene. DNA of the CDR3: TGCGCCAGCAGCCCATTAGCGGGGGCCGCTTCACCCCTCCACTTT. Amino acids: CASSPLAGAASPLHF. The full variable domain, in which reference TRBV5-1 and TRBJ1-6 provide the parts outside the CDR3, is KAGVTQTPRYLIKTRGQQVTLSCSPISGHRSVSWYQQTPGQGLQFLFEYFSETQRNKGNFPGRFSGRQFSNSRSEMNVSTLELGDSALYLCASSPLAGAASPLHFGNGTRLTVT.

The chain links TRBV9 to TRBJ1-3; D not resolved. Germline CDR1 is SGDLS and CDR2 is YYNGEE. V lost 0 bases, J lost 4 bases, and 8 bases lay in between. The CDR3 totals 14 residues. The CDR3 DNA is TGTGCCAGCAGCGTAGCCAGAACGGGAAACACCATATATTTT. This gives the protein CASSVARTGNTIYF.

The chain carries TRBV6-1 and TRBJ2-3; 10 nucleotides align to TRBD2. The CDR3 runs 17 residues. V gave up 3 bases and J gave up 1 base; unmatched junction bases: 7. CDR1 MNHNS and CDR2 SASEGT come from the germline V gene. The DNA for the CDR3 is TGTGCCAGCAGTGACCCGGGACTAGCGAAGGGCACAGATACGCAGTATTTT. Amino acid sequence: CASSDPGLAKGTDTQYF.

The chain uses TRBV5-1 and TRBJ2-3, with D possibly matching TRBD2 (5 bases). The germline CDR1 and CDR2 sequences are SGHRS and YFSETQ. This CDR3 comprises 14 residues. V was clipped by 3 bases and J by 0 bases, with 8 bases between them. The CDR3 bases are TGCGCCAGCAGCTCGGCTAGCAGCACAGATACGCAGTATTTT. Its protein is CASSSASSTDTQYF.

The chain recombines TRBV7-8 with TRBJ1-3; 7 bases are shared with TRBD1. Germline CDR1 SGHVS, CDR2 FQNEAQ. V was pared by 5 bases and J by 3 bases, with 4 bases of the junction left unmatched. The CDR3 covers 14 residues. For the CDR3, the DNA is TGTGCCAGCAGCATGGGACAGTTTGGAAACACCATATATTTT. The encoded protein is CASSMGQFGNTIYF.

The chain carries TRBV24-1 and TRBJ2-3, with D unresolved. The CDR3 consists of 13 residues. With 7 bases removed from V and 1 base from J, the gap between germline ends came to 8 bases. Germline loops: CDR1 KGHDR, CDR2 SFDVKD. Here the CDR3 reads CATSGRRTDTQYF. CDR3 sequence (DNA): TGTGCCACCAGCGGCAGGCGCACAGATACGCAGTATTTT.

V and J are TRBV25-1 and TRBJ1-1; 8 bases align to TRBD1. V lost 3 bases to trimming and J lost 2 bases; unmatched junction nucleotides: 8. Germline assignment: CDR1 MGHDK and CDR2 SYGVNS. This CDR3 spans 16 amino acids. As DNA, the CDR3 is TGTGCCAGCAGTGACCGGACAGGGAGAGGCAACACTGAAGCTTTCTTT. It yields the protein CASSDRTGRGNTEAFF.

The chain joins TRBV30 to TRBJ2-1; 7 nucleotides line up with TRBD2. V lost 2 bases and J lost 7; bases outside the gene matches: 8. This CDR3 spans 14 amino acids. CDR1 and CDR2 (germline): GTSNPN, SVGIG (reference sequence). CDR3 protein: CAWSRLAAGNEQFF. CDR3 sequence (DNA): TGTGCCTGGAGTAGACTAGCAGCCGGGAATGAGCAGTTCTTC.

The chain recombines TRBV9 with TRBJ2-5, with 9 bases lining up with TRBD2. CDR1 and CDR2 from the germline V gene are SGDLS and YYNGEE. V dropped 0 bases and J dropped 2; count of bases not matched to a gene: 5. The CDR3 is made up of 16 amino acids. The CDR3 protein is CASSVGGGASQETQYF. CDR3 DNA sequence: TGTGCCAGCAGCGTAGGCGGGGGGGCCTCTCAAGAGACCCAGTACTTC.

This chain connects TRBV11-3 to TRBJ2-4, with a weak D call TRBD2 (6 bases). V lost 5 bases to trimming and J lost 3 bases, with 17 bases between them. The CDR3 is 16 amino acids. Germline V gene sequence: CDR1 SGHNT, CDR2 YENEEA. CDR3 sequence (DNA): TGTGCCAGCAGCGGGGGGTCGGGGTACAGCAAAAACATTCAGTACTTC. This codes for CASSGGSGYSKNIQYF.

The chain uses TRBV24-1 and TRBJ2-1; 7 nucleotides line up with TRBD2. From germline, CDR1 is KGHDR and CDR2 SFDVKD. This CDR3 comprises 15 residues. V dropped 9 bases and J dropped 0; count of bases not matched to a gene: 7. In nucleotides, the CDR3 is TGTGCCACCCAGGTCGCGGGGGACTCCTACAATGAGCAGTTCTTC. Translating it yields CATQVAGDSYNEQFF.

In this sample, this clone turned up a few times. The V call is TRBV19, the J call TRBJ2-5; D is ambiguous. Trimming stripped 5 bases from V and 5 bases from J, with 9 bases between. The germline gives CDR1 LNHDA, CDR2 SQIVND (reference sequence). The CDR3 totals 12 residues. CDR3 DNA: TGTGCCAGTAGTGTGACCGGGGAGACCCAGTACTTC. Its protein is CASSVTGETQYF.

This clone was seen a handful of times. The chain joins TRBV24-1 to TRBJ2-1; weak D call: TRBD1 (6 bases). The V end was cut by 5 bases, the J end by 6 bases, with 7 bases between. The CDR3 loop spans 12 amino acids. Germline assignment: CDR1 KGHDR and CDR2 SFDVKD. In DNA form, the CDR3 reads TGTGCCACCAGTGCACAGGGCAATGAGCAGTTCTTC. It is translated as CATSAQGNEQFF.

Here the CDR3 DNA reads TGTGCCAGTCTTGACAGGGGGTATGCGGACGGGGAGCTGTTTTTT. This codes for CASLDRGYADGELFF. The chain has TRBV19 and TRBJ2-2, with 9 bases aligning to TRBD1. In germline, CDR1 is LNHDA, CDR2 SQIVND (reference sequence). This CDR3 is built from 15 residues. The ends lost 8 bases at V and 7 bases at J; junction bases unmatched: 11.

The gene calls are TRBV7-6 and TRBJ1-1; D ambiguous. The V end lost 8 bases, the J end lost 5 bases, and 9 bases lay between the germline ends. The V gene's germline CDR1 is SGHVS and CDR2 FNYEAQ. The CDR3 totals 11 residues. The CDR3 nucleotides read TGTGCCAGCCAAAGCGCTACTGAAGCTTTCTTT. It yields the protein CASQSATEAFF.